The 20 T cell receptor beta chains below were found in one sample sequenced in a study of glioma-infiltrating T cells. Using RNA template, CDR3s of TCR alpha and beta were amplified with iRepertoire arm-PCR. One entry per CDR3 protein results from TCRdb running MiXCR on the multiplex PCR reads. Of a few hundred thousand distinct CDR3 sequences detected, roughly two fifths appear once; the ten largest clones hold 9.5% to 15%. Material: glioma tissue, nonneoplastic brain tissue, or PBMCs (not recorded which). Receptor source: a human donor with low-grade glioma or glioblastoma, undergoing nonglioma brain surgery, or in good health (not recorded which).

The J gene is TRBJ2-1, the V gene TRBV18, with 11 positions matching TRBD2. The trim removed 0 bases at V and 4 bases at J, leaving 2 bases unmatched. There are 16 residues in the CDR3. Germline CDR1 KGHSH, CDR2 LQKENI. CDR3: CASSPPGTSGYNEQFF. The DNA for the CDR3 is TGTGCCAGCTCACCACCAGGGACTAGCGGTTACAATGAGCAGTTCTTC.

Note on this clonotype: A read error may explain this, as a much larger clone is one base away. This chain joins TRBV28 and TRBJ2-7; possible D gene TRBD1, 5 bases. The CDR3 is made up of 12 amino acids. Germline loops: CDR1 MDHEN, CDR2 SYDVKM. The germline V and J ends were trimmed by 4 bases and 3 bases, with 7 bases remaining between them. In nucleotides, the CDR3 is TGTGCCAGCAGTTACAGGAACTACGAGCAGTACTTC. Protein product: CASSYRNYEQYF.

As to this clonotype: This may be a read error, as it is one base from a much larger clone. J is TRBJ1-1 and V is TRBV28; no reliable D call. CDR1 and CDR2 from the germline V gene are MDHEN and SYDVKM. The CDR3 spans 15 residues. The CDR3 protein is CASSSRPYRVTEALF. CDR3 in DNA: TGTGCCAGCAGTTCACGCCCTTACCGGGTCACTGAAGCTCTCTTT.

This clonotype was observed a few times. The chain couples TRBV7-9 to TRBJ2-7, with 7 bases fitting TRBD1. CDR1 is SEHNR, CDR2 FQNEAQ, per germline (reference sequence). V was pared by 0 bases and J by 5 bases, with 7 bases of the junction left unmatched. The CDR3 spans 15 residues. The CDR3 sequence: CASSLASGGLNEQYF. In nucleotides, the CDR3 is TGTGCCAGCAGCTTAGCCTCAGGGGGTTTAAACGAGCAGTACTTC.

The CDR3 DNA sequence: TGCGCCAGCAGCCCCAAGGCGTTCGGAGTGGAGACCCAGTACTTC. Its protein is CASSPKAFGVETQYF. The chain combines TRBV4-1 with TRBJ2-5; no reliable D call. Trimming stripped 4 bases from V and 5 bases from J, with 17 bases between. CDR3 length equals 15 residues. CDR1 is MGHRA, CDR2 YSYEKL, per germline.

The table lists this clonotype with a few counts. The V and J genes are TRBV24-1 and TRBJ2-5; 10 bases align to TRBD2. Per germline, CDR1 KGHDR and CDR2 SFDVKD. The CDR3 extends over 15 amino acids. V was pared by 1 base and J by 4 bases, with 2 bases of the junction left unmatched. The DNA of the CDR3 is TGTGCCACCAGTGATTTTCGACTAGCGGGAGAGACCCAGTACTTC. Translating gives CATSDFRLAGETQYF.

The V gene is TRBV28, the J gene TRBJ1-1; D is possibly TRBD1 (5 bases). This CDR3 contains 15 residues. Trimming removed 6 bases at V and 1 base at J, with 15 bases between. The germline CDR1 and CDR2 sequences are MDHEN and SYDVKM. The CDR3 here is CASRRPGRTNTEAFF. CDR3 in DNA: TGTGCCAGCAGACGCCCGGGGCGGACGAACACTGAAGCTTTCTTT. The complete variable domain, with remaining parts taken from reference TRBV28 and TRBJ1-1, reads DVKVTQSSRYLVKRTGEKVFLECVQDMDHENMFWYRQDPGLGLRLIYFSYDVKMKEKGDIPEGYSVSREKKERFSLILESASTNQTSMYLCASRRPGRTNTEAFFGQGTRLTVV.

This clonotype appeared a few times. The chain carries TRBV28 and TRBJ1-4, with 10 bases matching TRBD1. Germline CDR1 is MDHEN and CDR2 is SYDVKM. V dropped 4 bases and J dropped 6; count of bases not matched to a gene: 5. This CDR3 comprises 15 residues. The CDR3 region has the DNA TGTGCCAGCAGTTCCCGGACAGGGGGATATGAAAAACTGTTTTTT. It yields the protein CASSSRTGGYEKLFF. Full variable domain (outside the CDR3, taken from reference TRBV28 and TRBJ1-4): DVKVTQSSRYLVKRTGEKVFLECVQDMDHENMFWYRQDPGLGLRLIYFSYDVKMKEKGDIPEGYSVSREKKERFSLILESASTNQTSMYLCASSSRTGGYEKLFFGSGTQLSVL.

As regards this clonotype: A much larger clone sits a single nucleotide away, making a read error possible. The V gene is TRBV28, the J gene TRBJ2-5; D not resolved. CDR3 length: 12 residues. Trimming cost V 5 bases and J 9 bases, with 13 bases left between them. Germline V gene lookup returns CDR1 MDHEN and CDR2 SYDVKM. This chain's CDR3 is CASSHRTVAQYF. As DNA, the CDR3 is TGTGCCAGCAGTCACCGAACCGTGGCCCAGTACTTC.

This clonotype came up a few times. The rearrangement links TRBV28 to TRBJ2-6; D may be TRBD1 (6 bases). Germline V gives CDR1 MDHEN, CDR2 SYDVKM. The length of the CDR3 is 16 residues. The ends were cut back, 2 bases at V and 0 bases at J, with 8 bases in the middle. CDR3 amino acids: CASSLDRHSGANVLTF. The CDR3 region has the DNA TGTGCCAGCAGTTTAGACAGGCACTCTGGGGCCAACGTCCTGACTTTC.

This clonotype has just a few counts. The chain couples TRBV28 to TRBJ2-3, with D hard to call. This CDR3 has 15 residues. Per germline, CDR1 MDHEN and CDR2 SYDVKM. Trimming pared 6 bases from V and 0 bases from J, leaving 13 bases between. In nucleotides, the CDR3 is TGTGCCAGCAGCTTACTCGTGACCAGCACAGATACGCAGTATTTT. This sequence encodes CASSLLVTSTDTQYF.

Many counts were recorded for this clonotype. The chain is built from TRBV20-1 and TRBJ2-7; tentative D call: TRBD2 (5 bases). Germline V lookup: CDR1 DFQATT, CDR2 SNEGSKA (reference sequence). This CDR3 region has 14 residues. V lost 3 bases, J lost 2 bases, and 14 bases lay in between. CDR3 nucleotide sequence: TGCAGTGCTAGTAGGGTCGAGAGGGCCTACGAGCAGTACTTC. Protein product: CSASRVERAYEQYF.

This clonotype occurred many times. This chain joins TRBV20-1 and TRBJ1-1; 7 bases are shared with TRBD1. The CDR3 runs 15 residues. Unmatched junction bases numbered 11, after V lost 6 bases and J lost 1 base. Germline CDR1 reads DFQATT; CDR2 reads SNEGSKA (reference sequence). This CDR3 reads CSAPNPTGTNTEAFF. The CDR3, as DNA: TGCAGTGCCCCCAACCCGACAGGGACGAACACTGAAGCTTTCTTT.

This clonotype was observed a few times. This chain joins TRBV20-1 and TRBJ1-2; a weak D match, TRBD1 (6 bases). The CDR3 totals 16 residues. Between the trimmed V and J ends, which lost 0 bases and 8 bases, there was a span of 22 bases. Germline CDR1 and CDR2: DFQATT and SNEGSKA (reference sequence). The CDR3 loop is CSARDLMGGARRGYTF. The CDR3 coding sequence is TGCAGTGCTAGAGATCTCATGGGGGGGGCACGACGAGGCTACACCTTC.

This clonotype was seen more than once but under ten times. The chain is built from TRBV2 and TRBJ1-5; perhaps TRBD1 as D (5 bases). The CDR3 loop spans 15 amino acids. V was pared by 3 bases and J by 2 bases, with 11 bases between. Per the germline V gene, CDR1 is SNHLY and CDR2 is FYNNEI. CDR3 sequence: CASSDGGIGNQPQHF. The CDR3 DNA is TGTGCCAGCAGTGACGGGGGAATCGGCAATCAGCCCCAGCATTTT.

The rearrangement links TRBV12-3 or TRBV12-4 to TRBJ1-5; the D gene is possibly TRBD1 (6 bases). The CDR3 is made up of 13 amino acids. V was trimmed by 3 bases and J by 6 bases, leaving 9 bases between them. CDR3 sequence (DNA): TGTGCCAGCAGTTTGGGGGCCGGTCAGCCCCAGCATTTT. It translates to CASSLGAGQPQHF.

This clonotype has only a few counts. The chain links TRBV20-1 to TRBJ2-1; 7 bases fit TRBD2. The CDR3 sequence is 15 residues long. Germline V CDR1 and CDR2: DFQATT, SNEGSKA (reference sequence). V shed 5 bases, J shed 4 bases, and the junction held 11 bases outside the gene matches. CDR3 sequence: CSADGLEEVYNEQFF. CDR3 DNA sequence: TGCAGTGCTGACGGACTAGAGGAGGTGTACAATGAGCAGTTCTTC.

With regard to this clonotype: A much larger clone is a single base away; this may be a read error. The chain employs TRBV27 and TRBJ1-5, with TRBD1 identical over 7 bases. V gave up 8 bases and J gave up 7 bases; unmatched junction bases: 14. The CDR3 is made up of 15 amino acids. Germline V lookup: CDR1 MNHEY, CDR2 SMNVEV (reference sequence). DNA for the CDR3: TGTGCCAGCGGTTCAACGCCGACAGGGCAACAGCCCCAGCATTTT. It is translated as CASGSTPTGQQPQHF.

The chain combines TRBV18 with TRBJ1-6, with unresolved D. The germline V gene has CDR1 KGHSH and CDR2 LQKENI. This CDR3 is built from 15 residues. Trimming pared 5 bases from V and 5 bases from J, leaving 13 bases between. The CDR3 loop is CASSTTRRNNSPLHF. The DNA for the CDR3 is TGTGCCAGCTCAACGACAAGGCGGAATAATTCACCCCTCCACTTT. Drawing the rest from reference TRBV18 and TRBJ1-6, the complete variable domain is NAGVMQNPRHLVRRRGQEARLRCSPMKGHSHVYWYRQLPEEGLKFMVYLQKENIIDESGMPKERFSAEFPKEGPSILRIQQVVRGDSAAYFCASSTTRRNNSPLHFGNGTRLTVT.

Points on this clonotype: A read error is possible here, since a much larger clone lies one base away. This chain joins TRBV27 and TRBJ1-1; 9 bases map to TRBD1. CDR1 and CDR2 (germline): MNHEY, SMNVEV (reference sequence). Trimming at V came to 5 bases and at J to 3 bases, leaving 4 bases not matched to a gene. The CDR3 length is 14 residues. This chain's CDR3 is CASSPDRGYTEAFF. Written as DNA, the CDR3 is TGTGCCAGCAGTCCCGACAGGGGGTACACTGAAGCTTTCTTT.